One and the same sample provided the 21 T cell receptor beta chains below, sequenced in a study of glioma-infiltrating T cells after dendritic cell vaccination. Regarding time point: after dendritic cell vaccination, including at tumor progression/relapse. The assay was immunoSEQ multiplex PCR, and TCRdb's table has in-frame clones only and misses some. The sample records roughly 88,000 clones, 81% being singletons. Sequenced here: blood, sampled after dendritic cell vaccination. These receptors were taken from a human donor with glioblastoma.

The rearrangement uses TRBV5-1 and TRBJ2-5, with D unclear. V shed 3 bases and J shed 2 bases, with 2 bases lying between them. The CDR3 extends over 11 amino acids. CDR1 is SGHRS and CDR2 is YFSETQ in the germline V gene. The CDR3 coding sequence is TGCGCCAGCAGCTCTCAAGAGACCCAGTACTTC. Its protein is CASSSQETQYF.

The genes are TRBV18 and TRBJ1-4; 7 bases are a match to TRBD1. The V and J ends lost 6 bases and 6 bases, in that order; junction bases with no gene match: 13. This CDR3 has 16 amino acids. Germline lookup yields CDR1 KGHSH and CDR2 LQKENI. The CDR3 protein is CASSSFGAGGDEKLFF. The CDR3 coding sequence is TGTGCCAGCTCCAGTTTTGGGGCAGGGGGAGATGAAAAACTGTTTTTT.

The chain links TRBV29-1 to TRBJ1-3; D is undetermined. The CDR3 extends over 13 amino acids. Trimming removed 6 bases at V and 0 bases at J, with 9 bases between. Germline V gene lookup returns CDR1 SQVTM and CDR2 ANQGSEA. Here the CDR3 reads CSVRESSGNTIYF. The CDR3 DNA is TGCAGCGTCCGCGAAAGCTCTGGAAACACCATATATTTT.

The gene calls are TRBV2 and TRBJ2-3, with D perhaps TRBD2 (6 bases). The V gene lost 10 bases and the J gene lost 5 bases, with 16 bases spanning the gap. Per germline, CDR1 SNHLY and CDR2 FYNNEI. CDR3 length: 13 amino acids. The CDR3 reads CATKLARGDTQYF. CDR3 DNA: TGTGCCACCAAACTAGCTCGAGGAGATACGCAGTATTTT.

CDR3 sequence reads: CASRRLAGAYEQYF. As DNA, the CDR3 is TGTGCCAGCAGAAGGCTAGCGGGGGCCTACGAGCAGTACTTC. This chain links TRBV6-5 with TRBJ2-5, with 10 bases that match TRBD2. Judging by the DNA end, TRBJ2-7 fits better; the J call may be wrong. The CDR3 has 14 residues. The V gene's germline CDR1 is MNHEY and CDR2 SVGAGI.

This chain connects TRBV7-9 to TRBJ1-5, with D hard to call. The CDR3 sequence is 15 residues long. The ends were cut back, 5 bases at V and 0 bases at J, with 11 bases in the middle. The V gene's germline CDR1 is SEHNR and CDR2 FQNEAQ (reference sequence). DNA for the CDR3: TGTGCCAGCAGCCCCCCGGGGAATAGCAATCAGCCCCAGCATTTT. Protein sequence: CASSPPGNSNQPQHF.

The V call is TRBV7-3, the J call TRBJ2-1; D remains ambiguous. The CDR3 loop spans 13 amino acids. V lost 5 bases to trimming and J lost 10 bases, with 15 bases between them. The germline V gene encodes CDR1 SGHTA and CDR2 FQGTGA. As DNA, the CDR3 is TGTGCCAGCAGCCCGACTGGAAATCGGGAGCAGTTCTTC. Its protein is CASSPTGNREQFF.

The rearrangement joins TRBV30 to TRBJ2-7, with D possibly being TRBD1 (5 bases). The CDR3 totals 13 residues. Per the germline V gene, CDR1 is GTSNPN and CDR2 is SVGIG (reference sequence). Between the trimmed V and J ends, which lost 3 bases and 7 bases, there was a span of 16 bases. The CDR3 nucleotides are TGTGCCTGGAGCGAAACAGGAGCTTCAGAGCAGTACGTC. Amino acid sequence: CAWSETGASEQYV.

The chain couples TRBV6-5 to TRBJ2-7; the D is unclear. The CDR3 is 13 amino acids. Trimming took 2 bases from V and 1 from J, leaving 6 bases between them. Germline V lookup: CDR1 MNHEY, CDR2 SVGAGI. The CDR3: CASSYAESYEQYF. CDR3 bases: TGTGCCAGCAGTTACGCAGAATCCTACGAGCAGTACTTC.

The chain recombines TRBV5-1 with TRBJ1-3; D is possibly TRBD1 (5 bases). Per the germline V gene, CDR1 is SGHRS and CDR2 is YFSETQ. Trimming removed 0 bases from V and 2 bases from J, with 9 bases in between. The CDR3 is 15 amino acids. Here the CDR3 DNA reads TGCGCCAGCAGCTTGGTCCCAGGGACTGGAAACACCATATATTTT. It encodes CASSLVPGTGNTIYF.

The V call is TRBV5-4, the J call TRBJ1-5; D ambiguous. Germline-derived CDR1 and CDR2 are SGHNT and YYREEE (reference sequence). V gave up 2 bases and J gave up 2 bases, with 11 bases separating them. This CDR3 has 15 amino acids. This chain's CDR3 is CASSFGAGGNQPQHF. In DNA, the CDR3 is TGTGCCAGCAGCTTTGGTGCCGGGGGCAATCAGCCCCAGCATTTT.

V usage is TRBV30 and J usage is TRBJ1-6, with D possibly being TRBD1 (6 bases). The CDR3 covers 15 residues. CDR1 GTSNPN and CDR2 SVGIG come from the germline V gene (reference sequence). Trimming pared 3 bases from V and 4 bases from J, leaving 13 bases between. CDR3 nucleotide sequence: TGTGCCTGGAGCAGGGACACGGCATATAATTCACCCCTCCACTTT. Encoded protein: CAWSRDTAYNSPLHF.

This clone was recorded a few times. This chain connects TRBV19 to TRBJ2-2, with D possibly being TRBD2 (6 bases). Germline V gene lookup returns CDR1 LNHDA and CDR2 SQIVND (reference sequence). This CDR3 has 16 amino acids. The ends were cut back, 1 base at V and 1 base at J, with 10 bases in the middle. The CDR3 is CASSIVGRGNTGELFF. The CDR3, as DNA: TGTGCCAGTAGTATAGTAGGGCGGGGGAACACCGGGGAGCTGTTTTTT.

This rearrangement joins TRBV11-2 to TRBJ1-6, with D perhaps TRBD1 (5 bases). This CDR3 spans 14 amino acids. V was trimmed by 4 bases and J by 6 bases, leaving 10 bases between them. Germline CDR1 SGHAT, CDR2 FQNNGV. The CDR3 is CASSSRTTNSPLHF. The CDR3 DNA follows: TGTGCCAGCAGCTCCCGGACAACTAATTCACCCCTCCACTTT. The full variable domain, in which reference TRBV11-2 and TRBJ1-6 provide the parts outside the CDR3, is EAGVAQSPRYKIIEKRQSVAFWCNPISGHATLYWYQQILGQGPKLLIQFQNNGVVDDSQLPKDRFSAERLKGVDSTLKIQPAKLEDSAVYLCASSSRTTNSPLHFGNGTRLTVT.

This chain connects TRBV5-6 to TRBJ2-5, with TRBD1 matching over 11 bases. V gave up 7 bases and J gave up 5 bases; unmatched junction bases: 7. CDR1 is SGHDT, CDR2 YYEEEE, per germline. The CDR3 spans 14 residues. CDR3 in DNA: TGTGCCAGCCGTTTTCGGGACAGGGGGGAGACCCAGTACTTC. The encoded protein is CASRFRDRGETQYF.

This chain uses TRBV6-5 with TRBJ2-3; TRBD2 might be the D (6 bases). V was shortened by 2 bases and J by 1 base, with 10 bases between the two germline ends. Germline V gene data show CDR1 as MNHEY and CDR2 as SVGAGI. CDR3 length equals 15 residues. The CDR3 sequence is CASSYMGEGTDTQYF. The CDR3 DNA follows: TGTGCCAGCAGTTACATGGGGGAGGGCACAGATACGCAGTATTTT.

This clone was seen only once. This chain joins TRBV29-1 and TRBJ1-3; tentatively, D is TRBD1 (6 bases). Trimming shortened V by 2 bases and J by 4 bases, and 12 bases separated the two germline ends. The germline gives CDR1 SQVTM, CDR2 ANQGSEA. This CDR3 spans 14 amino acids. Here the CDR3 DNA reads TGCAGCGTTGAATCCGGGGGGGCCGGAAACACCATATATTTT. Protein product: CSVESGGAGNTIYF. The variable domain in full, completed from reference TRBV29-1 and TRBJ1-3, reads SAVISQKPSRDICQRGTSLTIQCQVDSQVTMMFWYRQQPGQSLTLIATANQGSEATYESGFVIDKFPISRPNLTFSTLTVSNMSPEDSSIYLCSVESGGAGNTIYFGEGSWLTVV.

This chain links TRBV16 with TRBJ1-2; a weak D match, TRBD1 (5 bases). Germline-derived CDR1 and CDR2 are KGHSY and FQNENV. Trimming cost V 2 bases and J 3 bases, with 10 bases left between them. The CDR3 has 14 residues. The CDR3 here is CASSQLPQDYGYTF. As DNA, the CDR3 is TGTGCCAGCAGCCAACTCCCACAGGACTATGGCTACACCTTC.

V and J are TRBV7-3 and TRBJ2-1, with TRBD2 matching over 8 bases. V was pared by 2 bases and J by 9 bases, with 12 bases of the junction left unmatched. Germline V lookup: CDR1 SGHTA, CDR2 FQGTGA. This CDR3 spans 16 amino acids. Here the CDR3 DNA reads TGTGCCAGCAGCTTAGCGCCAGGGACTAGTAACGGTGAGCAGTTCTTC. It specifies CASSLAPGTSNGEQFF.

This chain connects TRBV2 to TRBJ1-5, with 7 bases that match TRBD1. The CDR3 sequence is 14 residues long. From germline, CDR1 is SNHLY and CDR2 FYNNEI. J was trimmed by 4 bases and V by 6 bases; bases with no gene match: 6. CDR3 nucleotide sequence: TGTGCCAGCAGCCGGGACAGCCTGAATCAGCCCCAGCATTTT. Its translation: CASSRDSLNQPQHF.

The rearrangement links TRBV5-6 to TRBJ1-1; 7 bases are shared with TRBD1. Trimming took 2 bases from V and 2 from J; bases not matched to a gene: 3. CDR1 and CDR2 (germline): SGHDT, YYEEEE. This CDR3 has 14 amino acids. The DNA for the CDR3 is TGTGCCAGCAGCTTTACAGGGGATAACACTGAAGCTTTCTTT. This encodes CASSFTGDNTEAFF.